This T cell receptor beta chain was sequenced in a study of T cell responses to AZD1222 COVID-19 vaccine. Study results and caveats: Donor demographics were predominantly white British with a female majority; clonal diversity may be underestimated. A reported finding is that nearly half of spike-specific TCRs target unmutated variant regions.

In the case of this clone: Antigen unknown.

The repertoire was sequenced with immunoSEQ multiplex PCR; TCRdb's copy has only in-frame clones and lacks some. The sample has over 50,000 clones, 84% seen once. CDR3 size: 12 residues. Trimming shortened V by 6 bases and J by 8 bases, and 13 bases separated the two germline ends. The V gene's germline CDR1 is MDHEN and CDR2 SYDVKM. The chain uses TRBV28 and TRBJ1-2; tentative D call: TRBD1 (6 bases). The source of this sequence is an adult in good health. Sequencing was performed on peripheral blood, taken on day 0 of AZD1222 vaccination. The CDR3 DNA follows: TGTGCCAGCAGGCTGGGGGCCGCGGGCTACACCTTC. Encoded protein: CASRLGAAGYTF.